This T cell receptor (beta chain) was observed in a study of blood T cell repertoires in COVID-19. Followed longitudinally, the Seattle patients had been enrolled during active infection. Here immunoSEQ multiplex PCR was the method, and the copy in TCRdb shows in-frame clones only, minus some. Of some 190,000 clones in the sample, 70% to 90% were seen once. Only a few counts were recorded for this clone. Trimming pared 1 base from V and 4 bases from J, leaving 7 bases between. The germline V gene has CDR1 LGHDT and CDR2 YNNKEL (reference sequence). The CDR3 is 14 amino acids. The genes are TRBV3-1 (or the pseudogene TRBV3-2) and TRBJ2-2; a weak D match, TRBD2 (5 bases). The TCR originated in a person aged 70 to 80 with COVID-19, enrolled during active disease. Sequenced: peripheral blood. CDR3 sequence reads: CASSQGGSTGELFF. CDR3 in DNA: TGTGCCAGCAGCCAAGGCGGGTCCACCGGGGAGCTGTTTTTT.